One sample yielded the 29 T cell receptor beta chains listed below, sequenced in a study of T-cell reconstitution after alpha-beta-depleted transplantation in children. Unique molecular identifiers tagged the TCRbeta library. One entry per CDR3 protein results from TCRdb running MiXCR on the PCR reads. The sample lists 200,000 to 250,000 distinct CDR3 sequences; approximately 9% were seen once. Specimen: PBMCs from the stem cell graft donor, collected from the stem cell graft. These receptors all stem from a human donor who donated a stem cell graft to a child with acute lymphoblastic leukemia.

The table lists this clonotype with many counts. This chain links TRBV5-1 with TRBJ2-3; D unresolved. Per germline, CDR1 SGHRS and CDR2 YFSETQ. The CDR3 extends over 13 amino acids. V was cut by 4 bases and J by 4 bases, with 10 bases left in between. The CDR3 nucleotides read TGCGCCAGCAGCACAACAGTGGCAGATACGCAGTATTTT. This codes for CASSTTVADTQYF. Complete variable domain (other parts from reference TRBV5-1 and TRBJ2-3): KAGVTQTPRYLIKTRGQQVTLSCSPISGHRSVSWYQQTPGQGLQFLFEYFSETQRNKGNFPGRFSGRQFSNSRSEMNVSTLELGDSALYLCASSTTVADTQYFGPGTRLTVL.

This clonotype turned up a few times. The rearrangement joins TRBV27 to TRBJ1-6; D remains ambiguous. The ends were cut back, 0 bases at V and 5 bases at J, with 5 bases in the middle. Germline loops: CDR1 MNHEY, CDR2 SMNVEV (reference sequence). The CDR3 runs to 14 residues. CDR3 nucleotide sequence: TGTGCCAGCAGTTTATCGCAGAATAATTCACCCCTCCACTTT. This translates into CASSLSQNNSPLHF.

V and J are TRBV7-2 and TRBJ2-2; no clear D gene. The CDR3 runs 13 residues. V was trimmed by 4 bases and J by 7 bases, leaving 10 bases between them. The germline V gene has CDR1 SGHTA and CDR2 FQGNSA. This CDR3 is CASSSDWNGELFF. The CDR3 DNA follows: TGTGCCAGCAGCTCAGATTGGAACGGGGAGCTGTTTTTT.

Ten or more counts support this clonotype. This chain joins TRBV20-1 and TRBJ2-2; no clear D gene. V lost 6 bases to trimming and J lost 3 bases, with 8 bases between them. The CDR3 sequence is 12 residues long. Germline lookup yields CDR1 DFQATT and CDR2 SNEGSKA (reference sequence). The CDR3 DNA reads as TGCAGTGCCAAAGCCGACACCGGGGAGCTGTTTTTT. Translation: CSAKADTGELFF.

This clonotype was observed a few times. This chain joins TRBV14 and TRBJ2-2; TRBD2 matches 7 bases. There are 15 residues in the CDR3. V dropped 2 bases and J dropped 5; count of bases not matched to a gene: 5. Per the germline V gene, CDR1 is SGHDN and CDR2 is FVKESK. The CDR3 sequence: CASSQTGTMTGELFF. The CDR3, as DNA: TGTGCCAGCAGCCAAACCGGGACTATGACCGGGGAGCTGTTTTTT. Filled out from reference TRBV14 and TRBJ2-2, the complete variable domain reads EAGVTQFPSHSVIEKGQTVTLRCDPISGHDNLYWYRRVMGKEIKFLLHFVKESKQDESGMPNNRFLAERTGGTYSTLKVQPAELEDSGVYFCASSQTGTMTGELFFGEGSRLTVL.

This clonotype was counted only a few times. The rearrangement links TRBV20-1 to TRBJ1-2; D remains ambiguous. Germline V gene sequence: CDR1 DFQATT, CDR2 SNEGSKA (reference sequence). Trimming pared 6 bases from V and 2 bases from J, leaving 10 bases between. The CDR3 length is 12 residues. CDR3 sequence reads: CSASQENYGYTF. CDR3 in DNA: TGCAGTGCCAGCCAGGAGAACTATGGCTACACCTTC.

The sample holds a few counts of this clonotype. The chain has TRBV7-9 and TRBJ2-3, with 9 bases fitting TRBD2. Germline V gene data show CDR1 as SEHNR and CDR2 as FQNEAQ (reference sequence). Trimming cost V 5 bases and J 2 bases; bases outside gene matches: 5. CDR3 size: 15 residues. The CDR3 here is CASSASGATTDTQYF. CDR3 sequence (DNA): TGTGCCAGCAGCGCTAGCGGGGCTACCACAGATACGCAGTATTTT.

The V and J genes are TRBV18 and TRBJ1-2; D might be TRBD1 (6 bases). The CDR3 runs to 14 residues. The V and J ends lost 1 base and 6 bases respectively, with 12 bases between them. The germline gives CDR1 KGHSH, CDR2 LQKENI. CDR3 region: CASSPQTGLNGYTF. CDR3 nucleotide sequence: TGTGCCAGCTCACCACAAACAGGGTTGAATGGCTACACCTTC. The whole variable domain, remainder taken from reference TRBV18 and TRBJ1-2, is NAGVMQNPRHLVRRRGQEARLRCSPMKGHSHVYWYRQLPEEGLKFMVYLQKENIIDESGMPKERFSAEFPKEGPSILRIQQVVRGDSAAYFCASSPQTGLNGYTFGSGTRLTVV.

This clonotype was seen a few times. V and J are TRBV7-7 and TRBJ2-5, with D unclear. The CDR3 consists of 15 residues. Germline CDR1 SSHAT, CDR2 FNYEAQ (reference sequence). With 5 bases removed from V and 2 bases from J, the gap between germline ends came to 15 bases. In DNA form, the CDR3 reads TGTGCCAGCAGCAAAATGGGCCCAGTACAAGAGACCCAGTACTTC. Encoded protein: CASSKMGPVQETQYF.

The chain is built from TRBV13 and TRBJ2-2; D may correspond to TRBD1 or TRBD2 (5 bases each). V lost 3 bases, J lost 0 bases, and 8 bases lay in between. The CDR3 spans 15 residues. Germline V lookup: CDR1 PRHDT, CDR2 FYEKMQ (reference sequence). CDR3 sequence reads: CASSLRGANTGELFF. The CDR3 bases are TGTGCCAGCAGCTTGAGGGGAGCGAACACCGGGGAGCTGTTTTTT.

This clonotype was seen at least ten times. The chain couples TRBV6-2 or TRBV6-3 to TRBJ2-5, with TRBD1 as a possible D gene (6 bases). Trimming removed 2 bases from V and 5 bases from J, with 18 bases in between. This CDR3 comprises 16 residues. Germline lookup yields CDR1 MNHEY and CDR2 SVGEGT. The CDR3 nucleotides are TGTGCCAGCAGTTACGTTTCCGGGACATTCAAGGAGACCCAGTACTTC. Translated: CASSYVSGTFKETQYF.

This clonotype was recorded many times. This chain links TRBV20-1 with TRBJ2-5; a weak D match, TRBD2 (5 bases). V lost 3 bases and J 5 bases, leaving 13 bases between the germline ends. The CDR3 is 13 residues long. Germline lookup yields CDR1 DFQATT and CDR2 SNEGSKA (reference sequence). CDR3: CSASRGILETQYF. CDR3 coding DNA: TGCAGTGCTAGTAGAGGGATCCTCGAGACCCAGTACTTC.

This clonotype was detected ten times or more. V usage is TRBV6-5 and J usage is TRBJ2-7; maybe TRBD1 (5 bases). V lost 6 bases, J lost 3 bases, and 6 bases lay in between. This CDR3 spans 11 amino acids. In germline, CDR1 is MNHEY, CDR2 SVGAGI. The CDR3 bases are TGTGCCAGCAGGCAGGGCTACGAGCAGTACTTC. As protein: CASRQGYEQYF.

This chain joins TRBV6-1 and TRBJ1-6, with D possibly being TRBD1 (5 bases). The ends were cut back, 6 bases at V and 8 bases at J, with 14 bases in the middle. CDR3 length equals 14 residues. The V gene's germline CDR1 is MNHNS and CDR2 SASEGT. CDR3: CASRPGTDHSPLHF. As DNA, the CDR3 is TGTGCCAGCAGGCCCGGGACCGATCATTCACCCCTCCACTTT.

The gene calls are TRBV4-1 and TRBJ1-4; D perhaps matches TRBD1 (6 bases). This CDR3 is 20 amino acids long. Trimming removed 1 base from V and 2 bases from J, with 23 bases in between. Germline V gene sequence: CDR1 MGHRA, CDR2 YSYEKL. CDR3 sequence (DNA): TGCGCCAGCAGCCAAGTCATAGGGGGAAGATTAATGGGGACTAATGAAAAACTGTTTTTT. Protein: CASSQVIGGRLMGTNEKLFF.

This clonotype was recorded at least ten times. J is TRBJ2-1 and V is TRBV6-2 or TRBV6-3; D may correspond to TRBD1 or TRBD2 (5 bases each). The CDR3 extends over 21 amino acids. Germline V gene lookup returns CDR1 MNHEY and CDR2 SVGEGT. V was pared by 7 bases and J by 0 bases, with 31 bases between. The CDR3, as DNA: TGTGCCAGCACCCAGACGCGACAAGTATGGGACCAATTGAGCTCCTACAATGAGCAGTTCTTC. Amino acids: CASTQTRQVWDQLSSYNEQFF.

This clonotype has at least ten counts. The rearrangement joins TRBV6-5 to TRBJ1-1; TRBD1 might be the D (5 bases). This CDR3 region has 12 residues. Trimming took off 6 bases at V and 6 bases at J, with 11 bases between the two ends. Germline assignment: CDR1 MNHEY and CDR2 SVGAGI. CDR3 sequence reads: CASRSGTPEAFF. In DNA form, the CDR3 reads TGTGCCAGCAGGTCAGGGACCCCTGAAGCTTTCTTT.

CDR3 in DNA: TGTGCCAGCATGGGCCGAGAAGCTTTCTTT. This sequence encodes CASMGREAFF. V is TRBV27 and J is TRBJ1-1, with unresolved D. V was trimmed by 7 bases and J by 8 bases, leaving 8 bases between them. This CDR3 has 10 residues. Germline lookup yields CDR1 MNHEY and CDR2 SMNVEV (reference sequence).

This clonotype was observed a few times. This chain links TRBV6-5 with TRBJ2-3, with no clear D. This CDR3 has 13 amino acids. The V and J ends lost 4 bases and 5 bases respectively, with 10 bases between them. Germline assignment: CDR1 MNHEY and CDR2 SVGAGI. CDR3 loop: CASSSLGKDTQYF. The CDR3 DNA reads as TGTGCCAGCAGTTCCTTGGGGAAAGATACGCAGTATTTT.

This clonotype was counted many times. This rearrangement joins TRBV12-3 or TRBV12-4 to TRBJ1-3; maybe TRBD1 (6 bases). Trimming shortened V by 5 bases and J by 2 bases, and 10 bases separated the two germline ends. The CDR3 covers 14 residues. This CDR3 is CASSLTGTGNTIYF. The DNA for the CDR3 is TGTGCCAGCAGTCTAACAGGGACTGGAAACACCATATATTTT.

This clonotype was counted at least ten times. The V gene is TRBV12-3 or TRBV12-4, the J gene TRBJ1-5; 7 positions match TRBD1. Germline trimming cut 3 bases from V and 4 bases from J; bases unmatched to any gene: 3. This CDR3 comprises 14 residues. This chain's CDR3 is CASSFGTENQPQHF. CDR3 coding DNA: TGTGCCAGCAGTTTCGGGACAGAAAATCAGCCCCAGCATTTT.

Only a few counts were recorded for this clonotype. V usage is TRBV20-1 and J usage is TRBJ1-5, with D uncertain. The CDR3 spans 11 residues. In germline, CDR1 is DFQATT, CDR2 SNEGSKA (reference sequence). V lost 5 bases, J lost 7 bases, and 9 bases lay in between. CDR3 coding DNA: TGCAGTGCTGCAGAGGGACAGCCCCAGCATTTT. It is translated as CSAAEGQPQHF.

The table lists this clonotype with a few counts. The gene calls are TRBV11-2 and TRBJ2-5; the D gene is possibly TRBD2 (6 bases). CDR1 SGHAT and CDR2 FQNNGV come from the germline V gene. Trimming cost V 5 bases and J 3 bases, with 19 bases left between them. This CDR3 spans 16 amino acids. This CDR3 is CASSPHGLTGEETQYF. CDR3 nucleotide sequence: TGTGCCAGCAGCCCGCACGGATTGACGGGAGAAGAGACCCAGTACTTC. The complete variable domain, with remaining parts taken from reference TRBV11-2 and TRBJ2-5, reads EAGVAQSPRYKIIEKRQSVAFWCNPISGHATLYWYQQILGQGPKLLIQFQNNGVVDDSQLPKDRFSAERLKGVDSTLKIQPAKLEDSAVYLCASSPHGLTGEETQYFGPGTRLLVL.

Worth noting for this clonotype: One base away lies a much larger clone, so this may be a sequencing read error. The CDR3 spells CASSSSGKGNSPLHF. CDR3 DNA sequence: TGCGCCAGCAGCTCATCTGGAAAGGGCAATTCACCCCTCCACTTT. V is TRBV5-1 and J is TRBJ1-6; no firm D call. The germline V gene has CDR1 SGHRS and CDR2 YFSETQ. The CDR3 loop spans 15 amino acids. V lost 3 bases and J lost 7, with 14 bases in between.

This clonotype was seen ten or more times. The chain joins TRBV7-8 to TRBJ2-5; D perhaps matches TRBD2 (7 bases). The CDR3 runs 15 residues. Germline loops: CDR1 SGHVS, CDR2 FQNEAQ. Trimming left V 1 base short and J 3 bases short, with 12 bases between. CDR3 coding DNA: TGTGCCAGCAGCTTAGTCGGGGGGCGGAAAGAGACCCAGTACTTC. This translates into CASSLVGGRKETQYF.

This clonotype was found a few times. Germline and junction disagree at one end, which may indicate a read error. CDR3: CSVQETNYGYTF. CDR3 nucleotides: TGCAGCGTTCAAGAAACTAACTATGGCTACACCTTC. The chain is built from TRBV29-1 and TRBJ1-2, with D hard to call. The CDR3 totals 12 residues. Germline V lookup: CDR1 SQVTM, CDR2 ANQGSEA.

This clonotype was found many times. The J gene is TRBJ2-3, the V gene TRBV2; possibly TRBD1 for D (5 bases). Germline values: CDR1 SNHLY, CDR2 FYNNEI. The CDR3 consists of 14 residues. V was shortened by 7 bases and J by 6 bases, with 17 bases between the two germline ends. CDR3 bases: TGTGCCAGCAATCCAAGGCAGGGCGCTGATACGCAGTATTTT. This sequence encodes CASNPRQGADTQYF.

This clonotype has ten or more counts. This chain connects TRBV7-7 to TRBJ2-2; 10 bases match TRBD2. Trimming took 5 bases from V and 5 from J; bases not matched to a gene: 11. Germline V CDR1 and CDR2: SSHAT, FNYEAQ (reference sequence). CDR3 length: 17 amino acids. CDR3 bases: TGTGCCAGCAGCCGAACGCTAGCGGGGGTAGGGACCGGGGAGCTGTTTTTT. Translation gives CASSRTLAGVGTGELFF.

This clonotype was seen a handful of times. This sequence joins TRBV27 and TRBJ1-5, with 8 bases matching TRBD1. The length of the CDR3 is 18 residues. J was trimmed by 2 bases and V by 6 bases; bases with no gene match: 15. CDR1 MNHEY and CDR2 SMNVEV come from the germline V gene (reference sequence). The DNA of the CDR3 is TGTGCCAGCAGCAACCGTCCTCGCGGGACAGGACGCAATCAGCCCCAGCATTTT. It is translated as CASSNRPRGTGRNQPQHF.